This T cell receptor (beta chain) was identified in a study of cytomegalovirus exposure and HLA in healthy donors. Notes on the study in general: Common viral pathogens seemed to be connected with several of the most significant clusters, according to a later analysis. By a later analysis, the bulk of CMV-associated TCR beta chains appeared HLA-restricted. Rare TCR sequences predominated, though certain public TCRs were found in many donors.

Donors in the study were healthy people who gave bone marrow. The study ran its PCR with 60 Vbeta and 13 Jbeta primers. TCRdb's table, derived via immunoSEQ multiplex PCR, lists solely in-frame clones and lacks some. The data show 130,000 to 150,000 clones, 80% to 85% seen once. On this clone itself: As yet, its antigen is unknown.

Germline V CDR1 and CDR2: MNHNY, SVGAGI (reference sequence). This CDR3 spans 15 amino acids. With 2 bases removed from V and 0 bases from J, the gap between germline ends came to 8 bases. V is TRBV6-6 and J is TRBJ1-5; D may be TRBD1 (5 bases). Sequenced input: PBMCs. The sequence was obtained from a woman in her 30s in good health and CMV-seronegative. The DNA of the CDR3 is TGTGCCAGCAGTTACGGCAGGGTTAGCAATCAGCCCCAGCATTTT. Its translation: CASSYGRVSNQPQHF.